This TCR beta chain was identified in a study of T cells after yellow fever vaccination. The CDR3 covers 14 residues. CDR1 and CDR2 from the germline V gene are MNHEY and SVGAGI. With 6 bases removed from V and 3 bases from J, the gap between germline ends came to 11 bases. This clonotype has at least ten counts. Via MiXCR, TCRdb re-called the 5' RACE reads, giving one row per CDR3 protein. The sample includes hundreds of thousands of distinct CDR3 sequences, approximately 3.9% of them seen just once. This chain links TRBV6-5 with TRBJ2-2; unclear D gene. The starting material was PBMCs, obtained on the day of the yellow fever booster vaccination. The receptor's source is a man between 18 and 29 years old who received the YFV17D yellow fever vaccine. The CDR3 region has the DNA TGTGCCAGCAGCCTCCTTGGCCACACCGGGGAGCTGTTTTTT. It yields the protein CASSLLGHTGELFF.